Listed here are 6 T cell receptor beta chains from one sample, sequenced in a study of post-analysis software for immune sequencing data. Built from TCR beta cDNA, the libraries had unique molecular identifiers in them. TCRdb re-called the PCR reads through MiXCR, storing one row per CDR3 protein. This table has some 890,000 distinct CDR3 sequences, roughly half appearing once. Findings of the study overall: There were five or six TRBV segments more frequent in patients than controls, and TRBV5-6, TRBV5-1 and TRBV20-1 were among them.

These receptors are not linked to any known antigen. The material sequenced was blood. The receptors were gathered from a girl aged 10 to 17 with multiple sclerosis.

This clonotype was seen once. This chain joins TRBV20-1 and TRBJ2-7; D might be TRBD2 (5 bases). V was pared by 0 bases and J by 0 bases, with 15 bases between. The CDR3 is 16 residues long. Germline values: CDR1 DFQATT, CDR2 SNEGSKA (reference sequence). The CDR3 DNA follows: TGCAGTGCTAGAGATGTGCCGGGGTCCATCTCCTACGAGCAGTACTTC. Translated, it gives CSARDVPGSISYEQYF.

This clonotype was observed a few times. The CDR3 bases are TGTGCCAGCAGCTACACAGGACCCAGCACAGATACGCAGTATTTT. Its translation is CASSYTGPSTDTQYF. This sequence joins TRBV7-3 and TRBJ2-3, with TRBD1 as a possible D gene (5 bases). Germline CDR1 SGHTA, CDR2 FQGTGA. Trimming removed 4 bases from V and 0 bases from J, with 11 bases in between. The CDR3 is made up of 15 amino acids.

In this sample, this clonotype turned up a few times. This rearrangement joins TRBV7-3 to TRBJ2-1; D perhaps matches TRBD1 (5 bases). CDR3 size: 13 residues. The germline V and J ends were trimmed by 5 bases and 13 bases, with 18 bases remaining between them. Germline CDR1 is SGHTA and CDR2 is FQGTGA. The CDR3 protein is CASSQGRGEGQFF. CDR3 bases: TGTGCCAGCAGCCAGGGTAGAGGCGAAGGACAGTTCTTC.

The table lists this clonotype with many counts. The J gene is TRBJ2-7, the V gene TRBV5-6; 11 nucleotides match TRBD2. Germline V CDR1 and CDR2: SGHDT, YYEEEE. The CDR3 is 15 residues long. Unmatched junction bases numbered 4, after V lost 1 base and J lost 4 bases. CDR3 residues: CASSLTSGSRYEQYF. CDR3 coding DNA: TGTGCCAGCAGCTTGACTAGCGGGAGTCGGTACGAGCAGTACTTC.

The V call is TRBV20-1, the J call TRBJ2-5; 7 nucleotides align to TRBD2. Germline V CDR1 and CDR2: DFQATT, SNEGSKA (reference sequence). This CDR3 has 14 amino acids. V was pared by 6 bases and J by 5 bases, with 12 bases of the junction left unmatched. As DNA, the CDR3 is TGCAGTGCCAGGGTAGGCGGGAGCCGGGAGACCCAGTACTTC. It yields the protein CSARVGGSRETQYF.

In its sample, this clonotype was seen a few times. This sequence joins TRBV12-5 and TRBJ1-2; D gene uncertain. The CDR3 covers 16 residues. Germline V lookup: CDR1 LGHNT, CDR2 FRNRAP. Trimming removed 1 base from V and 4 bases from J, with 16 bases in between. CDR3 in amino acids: CASGLDPIPRVYGYTF. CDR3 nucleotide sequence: TGTGCTAGTGGTTTGGATCCCATCCCCCGCGTCTATGGCTACACCTTC.